These 15 T cell receptor beta chains were all obtained from the same sample, sequenced in a study of cytomegalovirus exposure and HLA in healthy donors. A multiplex PCR was run with 60 Vbeta primers and 13 Jbeta primers. Method: immunoSEQ multiplex PCR; TCRdb's copy keeps in-frame clones and lacks some. The sample yields more than 90,000 clones, 74% seen once. Sequenced material: PBMCs. These receptors all come from a woman aged 50 to 60 in good health and CMV-seropositive.

The chain employs TRBV2 and TRBJ1-1, with TRBD1 matching over 7 bases. The CDR3 sequence is 14 residues long. Germline assignment: CDR1 SNHLY and CDR2 FYNNEI. The ends lost 6 bases at V and 0 bases at J; junction bases unmatched: 4. The CDR3 loop is CASREGQLNTEAFF. The DNA of the CDR3 is TGTGCCAGCAGGGAGGGACAGCTGAACACTGAAGCTTTCTTT. Full variable domain (outside the CDR3, taken from reference TRBV2 and TRBJ1-1): EPEVTQTPSHQVTQMGQEVILRCVPISNHLYFYWYRQILGQKVEFLVSFYNNEISEKSEIFDDQFSVERPDGSNFTLKIRSTKLEDSAMYFCASREGQLNTEAFFGQGTRLTVV.

This chain links TRBV19 with TRBJ1-1; D uncertain. Trimming took off 5 bases at V and 5 bases at J, with 15 bases between the two ends. Germline CDR1 reads LNHDA; CDR2 reads SQIVND (reference sequence). CDR3 size: 14 residues. CDR3 in DNA: TGTGCCAGTAGTCCCGGGCCGGGGTCAACTGAAGCTTTCTTT. It yields the protein CASSPGPGSTEAFF.

This chain joins TRBV9 and TRBJ2-3; weak D call: TRBD2 (6 bases). The germline gives CDR1 SGDLS, CDR2 YYNGEE. The V gene lost 4 bases and the J gene lost 2 bases, with 20 bases spanning the gap. There are 17 residues in the CDR3. The CDR3 DNA follows: TGTGCCAGCAGCTCCGGGAGAATAAATTTGGTCACAGATACGCAGTATTTT. It specifies CASSSGRINLVTDTQYF.

V is TRBV28 and J is TRBJ1-1; D possibly corresponds to TRBD1 (5 bases). Germline values: CDR1 MDHEN, CDR2 SYDVKM. The CDR3 has 12 amino acids. V dropped 7 bases and J dropped 7 bases, with 13 bases sitting between them. The CDR3 protein is CASKISQGEAFF. The CDR3 nucleotides read TGTGCCAGCAAGATAAGTCAGGGTGAAGCTTTCTTT.

In this sample, this clone turned up a few times. The DNA of the CDR3 is TGCGCCAGCAGCCAAGCCCACTACTACGAGCAGTACTTC. This encodes CASSQAHYYEQYF. This rearrangement joins TRBV4-1 to TRBJ2-7, with no clear D. CDR3 length: 13 amino acids. V was cut by 1 base and J by 3 bases, with 7 bases left in between. Germline CDR1 reads MGHRA; CDR2 reads YSYEKL.

This clone was observed a few times. V and J are TRBV7-2 and TRBJ1-5; D not certain. The germline CDR1 and CDR2 sequences are SGHTA and FQGNSA. V shed 4 bases and J shed 3 bases, with 4 bases lying between them. The length of the CDR3 is 12 residues. The CDR3 loop is CASSYYNQPQHF. Here the CDR3 DNA reads TGTGCCAGCAGCTATTACAATCAGCCCCAGCATTTT. Drawing the rest from reference TRBV7-2 and TRBJ1-5, the complete variable domain is GAGVSQSPSNKVTEKGKDVELRCDPISGHTALYWYRQSLGQGLEFLIYFQGNSAPDKSGLPSDRFSAERTGGSVSTLTIQRTQQEDSAVYLCASSYYNQPQHFGDGTRLSIL.

The chain is built from TRBV7-8 and TRBJ1-1, with 7 bases fitting TRBD1. Germline-derived CDR1 and CDR2 are SGHVS and FQNEAQ. J lost 4 bases, V lost 5 bases, and 10 bases had no gene match. This CDR3 contains 15 residues. The CDR3 loop is CASSKTTGSLTEAFF. As DNA, the CDR3 is TGTGCCAGCAGCAAAACGACAGGGTCCCTCACTGAAGCTTTCTTT. The variable domain in full, with the rest retrieved from reference TRBV7-8 and TRBJ1-1, is GAGVSQSPRYKVAKRGQDVALRCDPISGHVSLFWYQQALGQGPEFLTYFQNEAQLDKSGLPSDRFFAERPEGSVSTLKIQRTQQEDSAVYLCASSKTTGSLTEAFFGQGTRLTVV.

The V and J genes are TRBV7-6 and TRBJ2-3, with no clear D. The CDR3 totals 15 residues. The germline V and J ends were trimmed by 2 bases and 0 bases, with 9 bases remaining between them. The germline gives CDR1 SGHVS, CDR2 FNYEAQ. The CDR3 region is CASSLFLSSTDTQYF. The CDR3 DNA sequence: TGTGCCAGCAGCTTATTCCTTTCTAGCACAGATACGCAGTATTTT.

The table lists this clone with a few counts. The rearrangement uses TRBV7-2 and TRBJ1-1, with 7 bases aligning to TRBD1. The germline CDR1 and CDR2 sequences are SGHTA and FQGNSA. V lost 1 base to trimming and J lost 0 bases; unmatched junction nucleotides: 14. CDR3 length: 19 residues. In nucleotides, the CDR3 is TGTGCCAGCAGCTTAGTACGTCCGACAGGGTCCTACCTGAACACTGAAGCTTTCTTT. Its protein product is CASSLVRPTGSYLNTEAFF.

On this clone itself: Other nucleotide sequences in the sample specify the same CDR3. V is TRBV6-1 and J is TRBJ2-1, with 7 bases identical to TRBD2. The CDR3 contains 14 residues. Per the germline V gene, CDR1 is MNHNS and CDR2 is SASEGT. V lost 2 bases and J lost 6; bases outside the gene matches: 4. Here the CDR3 reads CASSERWGGNEQFF. As DNA, the CDR3 is TGTGCCAGCAGTGAAAGGTGGGGGGGCAATGAGCAGTTCTTC.

The V call is TRBV7-2, the J call TRBJ2-1, with 9 bases matching TRBD2. CDR1 is SGHTA and CDR2 is FQGNSA in the germline V gene. This CDR3 is 16 amino acids long. Germline trimming cut 1 base from V and 9 bases from J; bases unmatched to any gene: 10. The chain's CDR3 is CASSLDAGGAFFEQFF. In DNA, the CDR3 is TGTGCCAGCAGCTTAGATGCGGGGGGGGCTTTTTTTGAGCAGTTCTTC.

V is TRBV4-1 and J is TRBJ2-7; perhaps TRBD2 as D (6 bases). The CDR3 is 14 residues long. Germline V lookup: CDR1 MGHRA, CDR2 YSYEKL. V shed 1 base and J shed 3 bases, with 10 bases lying between them. Here the CDR3 reads CASSQVVGGYEQYF. The CDR3 DNA reads TGCGCCAGCAGCCAAGTGGTGGGGGGCTACGAGCAGTACTTC.

The J gene is TRBJ2-7, the V gene TRBV6-5, with 8 bases fitting TRBD1. The CDR3 extends over 14 amino acids. CDR1 is MNHEY and CDR2 is SVGAGI in the germline V gene. V lost 6 bases and J lost 2; bases outside the gene matches: 6. CDR3: CASRTGTGTYEQYF. CDR3 nucleotides: TGTGCCAGCAGGACCGGGACAGGCACCTACGAGCAGTACTTC.

This clone appeared once. As DNA, the CDR3 is TGCGCCAGCAGTGACTCTCCGGGTTTAGGCCAAGAGACCCAGTACTTC. Protein product: CASSDSPGLGQETQYF. The rearrangement uses TRBV10-1 and TRBJ2-5; D remains ambiguous. The ends were cut back, 3 bases at V and 1 base at J, with 15 bases in the middle. The CDR3 spans 16 residues. Germline V lookup: CDR1 WNHNN, CDR2 SYGVQD (reference sequence).

V and J are TRBV5-5 and TRBJ1-3, with TRBD1 as a possible D gene (5 bases). The length of the CDR3 is 15 residues. The germline V and J ends were trimmed by 4 bases and 4 bases, with 15 bases remaining between them. From germline, CDR1 is SGHKS and CDR2 YYEKEE (reference sequence). CDR3 DNA sequence: TGTGCCAGCAGCCCCTTCCAGGGTAGCGGAAACACCATATATTTT. Amino acid sequence: CASSPFQGSGNTIYF.